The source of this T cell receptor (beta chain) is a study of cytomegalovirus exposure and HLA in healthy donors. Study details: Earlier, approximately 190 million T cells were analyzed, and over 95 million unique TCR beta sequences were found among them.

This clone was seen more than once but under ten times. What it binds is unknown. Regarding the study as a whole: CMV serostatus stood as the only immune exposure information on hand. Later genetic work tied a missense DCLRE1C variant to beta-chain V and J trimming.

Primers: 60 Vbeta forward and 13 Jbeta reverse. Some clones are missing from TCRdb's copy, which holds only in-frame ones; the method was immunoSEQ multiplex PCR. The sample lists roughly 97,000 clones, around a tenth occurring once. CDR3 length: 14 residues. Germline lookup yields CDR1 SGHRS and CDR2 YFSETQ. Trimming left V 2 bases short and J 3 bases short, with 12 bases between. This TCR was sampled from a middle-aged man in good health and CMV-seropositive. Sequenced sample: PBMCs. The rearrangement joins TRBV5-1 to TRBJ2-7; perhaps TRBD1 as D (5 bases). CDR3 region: CASSFTDSVYEQYF. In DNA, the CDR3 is TGCGCCAGCAGCTTTACAGACAGTGTCTACGAGCAGTACTTC. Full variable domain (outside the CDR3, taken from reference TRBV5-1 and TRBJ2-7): KAGVTQTPRYLIKTRGQQVTLSCSPISGHRSVSWYQQTPGQGLQFLFEYFSETQRNKGNFPGRFSGRQFSNSRSEMNVSTLELGDSALYLCASSFTDSVYEQYFGPGTRLTVT.